This entry lists 7 T cell receptor beta chains sequenced from one sample in a study of regulatory T cells in long-lasting Graves disease. Time point of the sample: persistent/refractory GD, antithyroid drugs over 5 years with positive TRAb. PBMC RNA was the source of the TCR library. Investigators prepared the TCR beta libraries by applying iRepertoire HTBI primers and Arm-PCR of CDR3 regions. TCRdb reprocessed the multiplex PCR reads via MiXCR and lists one record per CDR3 protein. Among around 460,000 distinct CDR3 sequences, roughly 21% were seen once, and the ten largest hold roughly 7.1%. The specimen was peripheral blood mononuclear cells (PBMCs), collected when the disease was refractory, from a patient treated with antithyroid drugs. These receptors all come from a female donor with Graves disease.

The J gene is TRBJ1-2, the V gene TRBV7-2; TRBD1 matches at 8 bases. Germline CDR1 SGHTA, CDR2 FQGNSA. V lost 5 bases and J lost 7; bases outside the gene matches: 12. The CDR3 runs 15 residues. CDR3 residues: CASSPGLGTGGGYTF. CDR3 nucleotides: TGTGCCAGCAGCCCAGGCCTGGGGACAGGCGGTGGCTACACCTTC. Using reference TRBV7-2 and TRBJ1-2 for the parts outside the CDR3, the full variable domain is GAGVSQSPSNKVTEKGKDVELRCDPISGHTALYWYRQSLGQGLEFLIYFQGNSAPDKSGLPSDRFSAERTGGSVSTLTIQRTQQEDSAVYLCASSPGLGTGGGYTFGSGTRLTVV.

This clonotype was counted a few times. At one boundary the junction diverges from the germline segment, which might be a read error. V usage is TRBV29-1 and J usage is TRBJ2-2; 7 bases match TRBD2. This CDR3 has 14 amino acids. Germline loops: CDR1 SQVTM, CDR2 ANQGSEA. The CDR3 here is CSVEGGRNTGELFF. In DNA, the CDR3 is TGCAGCGTAGAAGGCGGGAGGAACACCGGGGAGCTGTTTTTT.

The chain joins TRBV5-4 to TRBJ1-6; 7 nucleotides agree with TRBD1. Germline V gene lookup returns CDR1 SGHNT and CDR2 YYREEE (reference sequence). V trimming: 4 bases; J trimming: 6 bases; junction bases outside the gene matches: 10. The CDR3 consists of 16 residues. The chain's CDR3 is CASSAPGRGLNSPLHF. The CDR3 region has the DNA TGTGCCAGCAGCGCTCCCGGGAGGGGGCTTAATTCACCCCTCCACTTT. The full variable domain, its missing parts supplied by reference TRBV5-4 and TRBJ1-6, is ETGVTQSPTHLIKTRGQQVTLRCSSQSGHNTVSWYQQALGQGPQFIFQYYREEENGRGNFPPRFSGLQFPNYSSELNVNALELDDSALYLCASSAPGRGLNSPLHFGNGTRLTVT.

The chain recombines TRBV10-3 with TRBJ1-6, with D uncertain. Trimming stripped 10 bases from V and 6 bases from J, with 28 bases between. Germline V gives CDR1 ENHRY, CDR2 SYGVKD. The CDR3 runs to 18 residues. The CDR3 nucleotides are TGTGCCACACGCTCTGTCGGGATCCGAACCTTCGGTAATTCACCCCTCCACTTT. As protein: CATRSVGIRTFGNSPLHF.

This rearrangement joins TRBV6-1 to TRBJ2-5; D not certain. Trimming left V 7 bases short and J 4 bases short, with 25 bases between. CDR3 size: 17 residues. Germline lookup yields CDR1 MNHNS and CDR2 SASEGT. CDR3 amino acids: CASTQRSLTQSRETQYF. The CDR3 bases are TGTGCCAGCACCCAACGATCTCTAACGCAAAGTAGAGAGACCCAGTACTTC.

This chain uses TRBV6-1 with TRBJ1-3; 7 bases line up with TRBD1. The CDR3 sequence is 17 residues long. CDR1 MNHNS and CDR2 SASEGT come from the germline V gene. J gave up 0 bases and V 6 bases, and 11 bases lay outside the gene matches. The CDR3 is CASSRTTGLLSGNTIYF. The CDR3 DNA reads as TGTGCCAGCAGCCGTACGACAGGGCTACTCTCTGGAAACACCATATATTTT.

There are many counts of this clonotype. The rearrangement uses TRBV6-1 and TRBJ1-1; no reliable D call. The CDR3 contains 16 residues. V was trimmed by 6 bases and J by 1 base, leaving 18 bases between them. The V gene's germline CDR1 is MNHNS and CDR2 SASEGT. CDR3 DNA sequence: TGTGCCAGCAGACCCTTAAAAGGCAGCCGGAACACTGAAGCTTTCTTT. Its translation is CASRPLKGSRNTEAFF.